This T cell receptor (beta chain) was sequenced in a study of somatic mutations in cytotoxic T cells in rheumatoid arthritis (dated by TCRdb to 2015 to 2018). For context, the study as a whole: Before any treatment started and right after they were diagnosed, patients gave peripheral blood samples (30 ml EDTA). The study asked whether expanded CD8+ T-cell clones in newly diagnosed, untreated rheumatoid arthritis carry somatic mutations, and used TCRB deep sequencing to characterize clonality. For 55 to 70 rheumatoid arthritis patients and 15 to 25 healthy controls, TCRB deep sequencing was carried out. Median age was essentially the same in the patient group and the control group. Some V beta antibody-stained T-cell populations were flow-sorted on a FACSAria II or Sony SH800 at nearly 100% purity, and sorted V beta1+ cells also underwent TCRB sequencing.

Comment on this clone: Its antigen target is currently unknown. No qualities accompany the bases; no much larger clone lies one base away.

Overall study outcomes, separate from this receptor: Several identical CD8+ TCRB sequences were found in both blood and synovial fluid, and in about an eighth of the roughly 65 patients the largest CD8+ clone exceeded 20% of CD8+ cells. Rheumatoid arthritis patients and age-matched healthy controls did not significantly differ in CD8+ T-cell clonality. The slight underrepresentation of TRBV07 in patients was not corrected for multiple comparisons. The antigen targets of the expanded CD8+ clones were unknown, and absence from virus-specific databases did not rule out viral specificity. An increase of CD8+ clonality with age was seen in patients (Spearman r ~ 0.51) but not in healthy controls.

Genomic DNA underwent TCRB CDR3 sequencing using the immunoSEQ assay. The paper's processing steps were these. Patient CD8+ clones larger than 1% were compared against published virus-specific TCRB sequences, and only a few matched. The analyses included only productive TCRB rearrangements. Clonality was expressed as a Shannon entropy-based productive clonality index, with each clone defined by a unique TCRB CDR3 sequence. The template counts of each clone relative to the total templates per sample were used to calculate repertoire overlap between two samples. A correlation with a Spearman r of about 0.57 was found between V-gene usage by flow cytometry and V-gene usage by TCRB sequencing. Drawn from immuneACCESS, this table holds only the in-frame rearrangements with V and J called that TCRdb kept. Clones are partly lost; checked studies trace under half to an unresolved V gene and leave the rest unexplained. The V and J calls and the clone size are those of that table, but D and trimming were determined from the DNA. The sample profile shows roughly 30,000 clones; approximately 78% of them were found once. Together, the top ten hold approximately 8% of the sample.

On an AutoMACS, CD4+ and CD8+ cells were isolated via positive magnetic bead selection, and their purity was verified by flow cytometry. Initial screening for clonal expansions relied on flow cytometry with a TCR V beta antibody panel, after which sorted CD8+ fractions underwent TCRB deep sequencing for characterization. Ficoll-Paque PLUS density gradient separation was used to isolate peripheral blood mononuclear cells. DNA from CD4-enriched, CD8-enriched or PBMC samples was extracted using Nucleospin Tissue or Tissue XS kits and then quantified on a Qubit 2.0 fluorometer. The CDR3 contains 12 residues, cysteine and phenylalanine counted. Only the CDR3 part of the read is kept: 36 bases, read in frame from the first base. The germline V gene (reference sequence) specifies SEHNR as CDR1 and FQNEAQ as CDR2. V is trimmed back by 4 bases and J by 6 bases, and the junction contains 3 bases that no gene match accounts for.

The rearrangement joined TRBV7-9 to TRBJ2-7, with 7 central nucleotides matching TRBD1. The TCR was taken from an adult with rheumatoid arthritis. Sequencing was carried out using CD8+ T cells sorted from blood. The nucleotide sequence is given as TGTGCCAGCAGCTCCGACAGGGTCGAGCAGTACTTC. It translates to CASSSDRVEQYF.